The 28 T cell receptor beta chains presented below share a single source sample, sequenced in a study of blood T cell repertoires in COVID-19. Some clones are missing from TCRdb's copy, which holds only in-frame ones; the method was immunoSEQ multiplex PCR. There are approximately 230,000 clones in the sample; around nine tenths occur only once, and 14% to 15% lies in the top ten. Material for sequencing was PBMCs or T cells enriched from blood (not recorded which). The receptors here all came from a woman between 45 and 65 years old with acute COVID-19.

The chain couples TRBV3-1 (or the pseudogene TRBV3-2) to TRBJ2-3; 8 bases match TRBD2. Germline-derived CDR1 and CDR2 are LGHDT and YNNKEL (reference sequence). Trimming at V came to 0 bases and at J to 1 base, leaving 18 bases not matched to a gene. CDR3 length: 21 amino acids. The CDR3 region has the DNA TGTGCCAGCAGCCAAGATCGCGACGCCACTAGCGGCTGGGGCGGCACAGATACGCAGTATTTT. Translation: CASSQDRDATSGWGGTDTQYF.

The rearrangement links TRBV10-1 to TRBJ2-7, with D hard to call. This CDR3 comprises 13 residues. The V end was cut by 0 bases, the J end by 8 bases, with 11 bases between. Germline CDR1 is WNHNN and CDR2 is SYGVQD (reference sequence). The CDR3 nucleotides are TGCGCCAGCAGTGAGTCTCGGCGGAACAAGCAGTACTTC. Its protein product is CASSESRRNKQYF.

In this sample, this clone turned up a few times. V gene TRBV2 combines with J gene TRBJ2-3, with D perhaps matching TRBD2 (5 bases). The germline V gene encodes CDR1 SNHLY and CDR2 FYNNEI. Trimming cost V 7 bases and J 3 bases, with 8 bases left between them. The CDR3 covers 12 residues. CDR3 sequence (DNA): TGTGCCAGCACTGGGAGAACAGATACGCAGTATTTT. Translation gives CASTGRTDTQYF.

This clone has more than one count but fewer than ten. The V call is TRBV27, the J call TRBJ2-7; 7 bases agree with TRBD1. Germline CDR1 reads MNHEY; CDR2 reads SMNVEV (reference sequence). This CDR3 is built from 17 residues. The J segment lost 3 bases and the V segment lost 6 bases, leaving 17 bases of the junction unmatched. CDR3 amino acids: CASSLKKGTVTNYEQYF. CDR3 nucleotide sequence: TGTGCCAGCAGCCTCAAAAAGGGGACAGTTACTAACTACGAGCAGTACTTC.

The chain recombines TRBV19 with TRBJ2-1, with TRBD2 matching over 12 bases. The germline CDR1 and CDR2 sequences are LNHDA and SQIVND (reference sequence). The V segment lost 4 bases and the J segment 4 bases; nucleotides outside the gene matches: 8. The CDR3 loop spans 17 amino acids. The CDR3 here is CASSTQGLAGRYNEQFF. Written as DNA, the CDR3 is TGTGCCAGTAGTACCCAAGGACTAGCGGGAAGATACAATGAGCAGTTCTTC.

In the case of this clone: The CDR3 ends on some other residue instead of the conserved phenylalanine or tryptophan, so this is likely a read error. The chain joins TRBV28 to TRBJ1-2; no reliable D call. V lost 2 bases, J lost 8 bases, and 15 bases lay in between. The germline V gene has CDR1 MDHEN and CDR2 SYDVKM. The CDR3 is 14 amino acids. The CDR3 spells CASSLDSFTTGYTL. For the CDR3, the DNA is TGTGCCAGCAGTTTAGACTCCTTTACCACCGGCTACACCCTC.

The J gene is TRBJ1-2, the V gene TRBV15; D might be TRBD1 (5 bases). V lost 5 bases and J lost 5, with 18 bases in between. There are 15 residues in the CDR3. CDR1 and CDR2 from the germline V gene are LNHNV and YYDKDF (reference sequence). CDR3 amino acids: CATSSPSVGHYGYTF. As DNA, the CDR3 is TGTGCCACCAGCTCCCCTTCCGTCGGACATTATGGCTACACCTTC.

The CDR3 loop reads CASRILGTGSSGANVLTF. DNA for the CDR3: TGTGCCAGCAGGATTCTCGGGACAGGGTCCTCTGGGGCCAACGTCCTGACTTTC. The V gene is TRBV21-1, the J gene TRBJ2-6; TRBD1 is the table's D call and was not checked against the DNA. TRBV21-1 is a listed pseudogene. The CDR3 length is 18 residues.

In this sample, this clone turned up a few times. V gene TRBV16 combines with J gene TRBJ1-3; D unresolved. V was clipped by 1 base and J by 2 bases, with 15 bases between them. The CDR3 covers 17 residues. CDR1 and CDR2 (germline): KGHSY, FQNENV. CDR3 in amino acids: CASSQYGLLAAGNTIYF. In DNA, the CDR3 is TGTGCCAGCAGCCAATACGGCCTCCTGGCGGCTGGAAACACCATATATTTT.

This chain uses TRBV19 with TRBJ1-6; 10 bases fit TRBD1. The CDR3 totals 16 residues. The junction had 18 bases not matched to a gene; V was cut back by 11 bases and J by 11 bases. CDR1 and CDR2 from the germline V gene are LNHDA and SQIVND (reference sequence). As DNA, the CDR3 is TGTGCCCCCGTGGGGACAGGGGCCTTCCTAATTCCACCCCTCCACTTT. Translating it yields CAPVGTGAFLIPPLHF.

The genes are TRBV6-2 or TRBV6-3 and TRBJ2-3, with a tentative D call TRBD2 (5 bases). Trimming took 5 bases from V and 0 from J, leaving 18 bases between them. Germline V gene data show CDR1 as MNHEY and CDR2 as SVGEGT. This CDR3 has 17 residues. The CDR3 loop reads CASSPGAGPSSTDTQYF. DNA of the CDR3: TGTGCCAGCAGTCCGGGCGCGGGCCCTTCTAGCACAGATACGCAGTATTTT.

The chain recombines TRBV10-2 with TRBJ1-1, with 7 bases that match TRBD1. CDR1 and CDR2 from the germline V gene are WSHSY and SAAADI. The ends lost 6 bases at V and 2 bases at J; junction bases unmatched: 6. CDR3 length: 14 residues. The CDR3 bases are TGCGCCAGCAGCCTACAGGGGATCAACACTGAAGCTTTCTTT. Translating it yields CASSLQGINTEAFF.

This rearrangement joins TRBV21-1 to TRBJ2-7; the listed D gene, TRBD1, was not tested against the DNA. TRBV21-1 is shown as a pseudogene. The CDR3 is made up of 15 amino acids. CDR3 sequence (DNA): TGTGCCAGCAAAATTTACAGGGTGAGCTCCTACGAGCAGTACTTC. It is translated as CASKIYRVSSYEQYF.

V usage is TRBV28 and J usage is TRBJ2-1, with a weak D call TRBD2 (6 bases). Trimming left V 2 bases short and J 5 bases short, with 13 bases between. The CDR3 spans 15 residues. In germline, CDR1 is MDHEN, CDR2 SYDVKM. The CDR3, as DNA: TGTGCCAGCAGTTTACTGGGGCGGGGCAACAATGAGCAGTTCTTC. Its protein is CASSLLGRGNNEQFF.

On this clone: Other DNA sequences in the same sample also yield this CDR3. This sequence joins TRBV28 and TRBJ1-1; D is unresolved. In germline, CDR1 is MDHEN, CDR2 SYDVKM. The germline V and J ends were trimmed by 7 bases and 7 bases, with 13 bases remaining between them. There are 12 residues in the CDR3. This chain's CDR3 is CASIDPGSEAFF. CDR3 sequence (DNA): TGTGCCAGCATCGACCCCGGGAGTGAAGCTTTCTTT.

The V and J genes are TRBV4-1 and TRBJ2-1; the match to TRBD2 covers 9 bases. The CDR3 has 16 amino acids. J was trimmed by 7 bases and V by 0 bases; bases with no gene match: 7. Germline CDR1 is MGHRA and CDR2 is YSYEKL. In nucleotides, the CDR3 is TGCGCCAGCAGCCAAGATCGGGCGGGAGGGGGGAATGAGCAGTTCTTC. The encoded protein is CASSQDRAGGGNEQFF.

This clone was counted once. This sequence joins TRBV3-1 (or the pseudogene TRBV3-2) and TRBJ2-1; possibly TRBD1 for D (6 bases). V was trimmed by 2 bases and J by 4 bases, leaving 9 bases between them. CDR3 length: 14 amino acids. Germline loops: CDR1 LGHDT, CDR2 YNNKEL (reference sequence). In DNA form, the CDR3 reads TGTGCCAGCAGCCAAAGAGGACAGTACAATGAGCAGTTCTTC. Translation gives CASSQRGQYNEQFF.

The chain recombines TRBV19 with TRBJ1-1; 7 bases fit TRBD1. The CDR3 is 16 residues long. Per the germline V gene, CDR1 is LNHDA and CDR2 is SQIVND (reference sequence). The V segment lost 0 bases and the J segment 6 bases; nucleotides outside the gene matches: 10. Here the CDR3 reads CASSIDQEGAFAEAFF. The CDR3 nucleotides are TGTGCCAGTAGTATAGATCAGGAGGGGGCTTTCGCTGAAGCTTTCTTT. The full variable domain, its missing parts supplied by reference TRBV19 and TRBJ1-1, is DGGITQSPKYLFRKEGQNVTLSCEQNLNHDAMYWYRQDPGQGLRLIYYSQIVNDFQKGDIAEGYSVSREKKESFPLTVTSAQKNPTAFYLCASSIDQEGAFAEAFFGQGTRLTVV.

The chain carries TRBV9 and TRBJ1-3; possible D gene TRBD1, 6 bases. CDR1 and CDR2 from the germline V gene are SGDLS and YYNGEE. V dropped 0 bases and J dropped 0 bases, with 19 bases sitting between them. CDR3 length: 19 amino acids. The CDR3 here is CASSVEKEVAGVSGNTIYF. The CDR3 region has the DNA TGTGCCAGCAGCGTAGAAAAGGAGGTTGCAGGGGTCTCTGGAAACACCATATATTTT.

CDR3 nucleotide sequence: TGTGCCAGCAGTTTAGGACATCAAGAGACCCAGTACTTC. Its protein is CASSLGHQETQYF. This chain joins TRBV28 and TRBJ2-5; D perhaps matches TRBD1 (5 bases). V dropped 2 bases and J dropped 2 bases, with 6 bases sitting between them. This CDR3 spans 13 amino acids. The germline V gene encodes CDR1 MDHEN and CDR2 SYDVKM.

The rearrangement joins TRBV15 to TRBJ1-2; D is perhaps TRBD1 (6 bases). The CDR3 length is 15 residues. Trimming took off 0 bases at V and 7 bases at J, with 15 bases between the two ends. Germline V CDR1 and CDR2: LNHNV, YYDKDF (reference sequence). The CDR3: CATSRDATGQRGYTF. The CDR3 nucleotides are TGTGCCACCAGCAGAGATGCGACAGGTCAACGTGGCTACACCTTC.

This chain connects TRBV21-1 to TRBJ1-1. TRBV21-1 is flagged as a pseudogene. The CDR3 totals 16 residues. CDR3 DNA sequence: TGTGCCAGCAGCTCGGCCAGGGGCAGGGAGGGCACTGAAGCTTTCTTT. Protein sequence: CASSSARGREGTEAFF.

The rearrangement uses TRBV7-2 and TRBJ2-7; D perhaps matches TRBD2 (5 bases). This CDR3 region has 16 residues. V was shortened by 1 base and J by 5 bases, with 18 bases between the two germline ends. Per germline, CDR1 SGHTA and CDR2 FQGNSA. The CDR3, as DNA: TGTGCCAGCAGCTTAGTGGCCGGACTTCCTGCTCACGAGCAGTACTTC. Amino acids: CASSLVAGLPAHEQYF. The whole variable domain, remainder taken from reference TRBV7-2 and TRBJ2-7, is GAGVSQSPSNKVTEKGKDVELRCDPISGHTALYWYRQSLGQGLEFLIYFQGNSAPDKSGLPSDRFSAERTGGSVSTLTIQRTQQEDSAVYLCASSLVAGLPAHEQYFGPGTRLTVT.

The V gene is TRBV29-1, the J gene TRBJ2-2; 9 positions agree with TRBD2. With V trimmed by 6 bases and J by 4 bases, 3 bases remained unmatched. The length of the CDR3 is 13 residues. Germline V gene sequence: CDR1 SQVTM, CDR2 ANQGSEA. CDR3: CSVAGGGTGELFF. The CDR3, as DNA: TGCAGCGTAGCGGGAGGAGGCACCGGGGAGCTGTTTTTT.

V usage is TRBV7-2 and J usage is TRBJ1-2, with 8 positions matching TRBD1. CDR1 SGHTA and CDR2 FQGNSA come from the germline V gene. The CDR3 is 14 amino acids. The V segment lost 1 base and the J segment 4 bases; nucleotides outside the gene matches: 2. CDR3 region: CASSLEQGVYGYTF. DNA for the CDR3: TGTGCCAGCAGCTTAGAACAGGGGGTCTATGGCTACACCTTC.

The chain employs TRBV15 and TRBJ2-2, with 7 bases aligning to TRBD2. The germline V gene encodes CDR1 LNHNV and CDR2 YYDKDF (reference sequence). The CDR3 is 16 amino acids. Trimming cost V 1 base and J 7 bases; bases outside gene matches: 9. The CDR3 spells CATSRVGTTLHGELFF. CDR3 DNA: TGTGCCACCAGCAGAGTGGGGACTACCCTACACGGGGAGCTGTTTTTT. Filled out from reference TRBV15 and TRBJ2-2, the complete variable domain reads DAMVIQNPRYQVTQFGKPVTLSCSQTLNHNVMYWYQQKSSQAPKLLFHYYDKDFNNEADTPDNFQSRRPNTSFCFLDIRSPGLGDTAMYLCATSRVGTTLHGELFFGEGSRLTVL.

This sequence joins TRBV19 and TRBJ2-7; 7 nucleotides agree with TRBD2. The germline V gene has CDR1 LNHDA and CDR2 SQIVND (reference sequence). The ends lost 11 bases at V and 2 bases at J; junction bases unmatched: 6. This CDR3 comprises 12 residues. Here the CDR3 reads CAVASGAYEQYF. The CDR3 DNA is TGTGCCGTGGCGAGCGGGGCCTACGAGCAGTACTTC. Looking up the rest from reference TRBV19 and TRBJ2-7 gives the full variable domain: DGGITQSPKYLFRKEGQNVTLSCEQNLNHDAMYWYRQDPGQGLRLIYYSQIVNDFQKGDIAEGYSVSREKKESFPLTVTSAQKNPTAFYLCAVASGAYEQYFGPGTRLTVT.

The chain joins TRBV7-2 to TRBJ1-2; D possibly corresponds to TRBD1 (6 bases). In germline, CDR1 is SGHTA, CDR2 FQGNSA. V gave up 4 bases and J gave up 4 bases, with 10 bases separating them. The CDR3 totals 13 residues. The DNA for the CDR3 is TGTGCCAGCAGCTCGGGACATTTCTATGGCTACACCTTC. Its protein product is CASSSGHFYGYTF.